This T cell receptor (beta chain) emerged from a study of shared clonotypes between healthy human individuals (dated by TCRdb to 2018 to 2021). A note on the overall study: A few men and a couple of women, aged 18 to 49 years, made up the cohort. For each donor, CD4 naive and CD4 memory were each run on three plates, CD8 naive on two plates, and CD8 memory on one plate. To estimate repertoire size and how much clonotypes are shared between individuals, the study performed deep sequencing of blood TCR repertoires from 4 to 6 healthy adults. To increase sequencing depth and limit assay-specific biases, different laboratories used diverse techniques to prepare libraries and sequence TCR repertoires. Between about 0.94 and 8.9 billion PBMCs per donor were obtained by leukapheresis. Points the paper makes about the study in general: Even with the large sequencing depth, rarefaction of the sorted-subset datasets indicated that sequencing was incomplete. Higher generation probabilities were observed for clonotypes shared by all four sorted-subset donors than for non-shared clonotypes. Sampling was restricted to blood, and TCR repertoires in tissues likely differ from the TCR repertoires found in blood. Naive subsets generally had larger estimated clonotype richness than memory subsets did. The small number of donors limited the genetic and exposure-history diversity represented. Sharing across a few donors was observed for roughly 5.4% of naive CD4, 3.5% of naive CD8, about 2.5% of memory CD4, and roughly 0.43% of memory CD8 clonotypes. Pairwise subsampling indicated that sequencing depth was expected to affect the degree of clonotype sharing among donors.

The CDR3 runs 16 residues from the cysteine to the phenylalanine. Only CDR3 DNA remains: 48 bases, in frame from the first base. Sequences LGHNA (CDR1) and YSLEER (CDR2) are obtained from the germline V gene. V drops 0 bases and J drops 1 base, leaving 10 bases in between. Turning to this clone: Its binding antigen is unknown. Per-base quality was not reported, and no clone a single base away is much larger than it.

Using the deep immunoSEQ assay, multiplex PCR amplified TCR CDR3 regions from genomic DNA. Extracted genomic DNA from each cell subset was distributed evenly across all wells of several immunoSEQ 96-well plates, and each plate was treated as a replicate. For sorted subsets, 200 to 250 ng genomic DNA, equal to 30,000 to 35,000 T cell genomes, was loaded into each replicate PCR. Purified libraries were quantified with a Qubit 3.0 fluorometer, sized on a Bioanalyzer 2100, and re-quantified with the KAPA Library Quantification kit. Every immunoSEQ 96-well plate was sequenced on a separate single-read 150-cycle Illumina NextSeq 550 flow cell. The authors processed their data as follows. Because the immunoSEQ output held only junctional sequences and lacked quality scores, the filtering could not match the filtering applied to full-length reads. Sequences were annotated with PyIR, a Python wrapper for IgBLAST v1.9, and V/J genes and CDR3 were assigned using IMGT germline references. Reads were filtered out if the reads had weak V/J assignments (E-value above 1e-6), no CDR3, stop codons, out-of-frame junctions, or ambiguous translated residues. A V3J clonotype was defined by an identical inferred V gene, J gene, and CDR3 amino acid sequence. The percentage overlap between two repertoires was calculated by dividing the number of shared unique clonotypes by the size of the smaller repertoire. Repertoire richness was assessed with RTK rarefaction, the Chao1 estimator, and Recon v2.1 estimates of unobserved clonotypes. For all TCRbeta clonotypes obtained by the gDNA method from a few donors, generation probabilities were computed with OLGA. This is the immuneACCESS table as TCRdb keeps it, with only in-frame sequences that have V and J called. A part of the clones is gone; compared with another copy, unresolved V genes explain less than half, and the rest is unexplained. D and trimming come from the DNA, and the V and J calls and clone size come from that table. For this sample there are about 2 million clones; roughly 95% appear just once. 1.2% of the sample is taken by the ten largest.

CD8 naive samples were obtained by positive selection for CCR7 among CD45RO-negative cells, yielding a CD45RA+CCR7+ population from which TemRA cells were excluded. The donors were healthy, HIV-negative adults who had no recently reported acute infections or vaccinations. Every donor was a Caucasian adult residing in Nashville, Tennessee, USA. After blood collection by leukapheresis, PBMCs were isolated using Ficoll-Histopaque density gradient centrifugation and then cryopreserved in the vapor phase of liquid nitrogen. Purity and quantity of every magnetically sorted T cell population were checked by analytical flow cytometry. From each sorted fraction, genomic DNA was isolated and quantified by UV absorbance on a Nanodrop 2000c.

This clonotype originated in a man younger than 35 in good health. The rearranged chain carries TRBV4-3 and TRBJ1-3, with the D gene not confidently named. Sequenced input: naive CD8+ T cells sorted from blood. The label giving this sample's cell subset or site can be read as: CD45RA+CCR7+. Here is the DNA: TGCGCCAGCAGCCAAGATAGTGGAGGATCTGGAAACACCATATATTTT. It specifies CASSQDSGGSGNTIYF.